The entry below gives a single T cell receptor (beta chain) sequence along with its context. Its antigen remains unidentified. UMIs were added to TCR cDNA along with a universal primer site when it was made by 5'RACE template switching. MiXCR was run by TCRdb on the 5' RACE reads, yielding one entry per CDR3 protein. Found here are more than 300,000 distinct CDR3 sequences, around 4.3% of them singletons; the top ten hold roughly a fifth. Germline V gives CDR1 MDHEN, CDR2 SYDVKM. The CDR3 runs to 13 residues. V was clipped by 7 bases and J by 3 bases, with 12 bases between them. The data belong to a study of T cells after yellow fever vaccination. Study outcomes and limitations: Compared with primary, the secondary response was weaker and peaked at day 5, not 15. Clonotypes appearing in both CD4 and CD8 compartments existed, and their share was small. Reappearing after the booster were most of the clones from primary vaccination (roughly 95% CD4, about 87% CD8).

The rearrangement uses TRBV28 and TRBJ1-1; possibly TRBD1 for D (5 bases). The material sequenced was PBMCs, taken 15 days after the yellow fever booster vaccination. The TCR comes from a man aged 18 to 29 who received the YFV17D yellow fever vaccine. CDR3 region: CASTTDRHTEAFF. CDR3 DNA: TGTGCCAGCACGACTGACAGACACACTGAAGCTTTCTTT.